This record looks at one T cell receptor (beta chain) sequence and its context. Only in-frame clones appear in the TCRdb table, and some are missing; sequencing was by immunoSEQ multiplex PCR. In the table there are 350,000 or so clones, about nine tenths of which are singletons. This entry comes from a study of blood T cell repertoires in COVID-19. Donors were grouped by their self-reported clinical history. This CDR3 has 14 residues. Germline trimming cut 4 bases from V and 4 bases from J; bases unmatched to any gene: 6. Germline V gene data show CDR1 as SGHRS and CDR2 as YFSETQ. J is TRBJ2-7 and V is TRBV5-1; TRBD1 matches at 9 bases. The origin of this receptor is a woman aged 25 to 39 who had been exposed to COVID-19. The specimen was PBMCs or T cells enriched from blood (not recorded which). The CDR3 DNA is TGCGCCAGCAGCCGACAGGGGGAATCATACGAGCAGTACTTC. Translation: CASSRQGESYEQYF.